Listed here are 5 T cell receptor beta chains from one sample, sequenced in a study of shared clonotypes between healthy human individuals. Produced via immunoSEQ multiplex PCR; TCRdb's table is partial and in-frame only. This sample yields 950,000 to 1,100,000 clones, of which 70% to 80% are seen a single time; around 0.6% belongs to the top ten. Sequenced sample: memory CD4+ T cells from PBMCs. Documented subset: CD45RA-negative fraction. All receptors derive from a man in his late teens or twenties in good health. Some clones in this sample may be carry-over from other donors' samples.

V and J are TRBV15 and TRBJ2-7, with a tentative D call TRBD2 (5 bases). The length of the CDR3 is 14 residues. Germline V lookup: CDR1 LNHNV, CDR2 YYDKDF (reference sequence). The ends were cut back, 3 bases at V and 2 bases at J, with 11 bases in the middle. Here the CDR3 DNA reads TGTGCCACCAGCAGGACGAGCGGAACCTACGAGCAGTACTTC. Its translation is CATSRTSGTYEQYF.

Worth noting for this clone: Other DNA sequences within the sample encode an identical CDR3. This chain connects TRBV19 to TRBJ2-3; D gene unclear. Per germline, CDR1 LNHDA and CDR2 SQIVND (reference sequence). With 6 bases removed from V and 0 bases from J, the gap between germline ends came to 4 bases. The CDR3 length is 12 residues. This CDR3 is CASSRSTDTQYF. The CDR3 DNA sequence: TGTGCCAGTAGCCGAAGCACAGATACGCAGTATTTT.

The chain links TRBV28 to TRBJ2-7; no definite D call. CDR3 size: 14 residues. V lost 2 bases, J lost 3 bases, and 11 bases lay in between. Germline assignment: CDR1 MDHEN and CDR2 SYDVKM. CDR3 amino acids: CASSLTHFLYEQYF. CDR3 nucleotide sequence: TGTGCCAGCAGTTTAACTCACTTTCTCTACGAGCAGTACTTC.

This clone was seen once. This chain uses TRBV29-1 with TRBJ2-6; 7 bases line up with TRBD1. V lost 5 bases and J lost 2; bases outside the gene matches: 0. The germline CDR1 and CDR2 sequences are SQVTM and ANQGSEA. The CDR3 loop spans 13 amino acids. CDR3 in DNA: TGCAGCGTTACAGGGGCTGGGGCCAACGTCCTGACTTTC. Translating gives CSVTGAGANVLTF. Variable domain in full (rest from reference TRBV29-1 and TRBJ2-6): SAVISQKPSRDICQRGTSLTIQCQVDSQVTMMFWYRQQPGQSLTLIATANQGSEATYESGFVIDKFPISRPNLTFSTLTVSNMSPEDSSIYLCSVTGAGANVLTFGAGSRLTVL.

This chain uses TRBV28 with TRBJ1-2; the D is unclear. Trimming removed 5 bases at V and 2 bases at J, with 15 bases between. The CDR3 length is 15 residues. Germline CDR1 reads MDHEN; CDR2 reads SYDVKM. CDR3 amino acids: CASSLLTHGNYGYTF. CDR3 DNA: TGTGCCAGCAGTCTATTGACACATGGAAACTATGGCTACACCTTC.